The rows below give T cell receptor beta chains drawn from one sample of a study of control samples from healthy donors and cancer patients. The method was immunoSEQ multiplex PCR; TCRdb's version includes in-frame clones alone and lacks a portion of them. The sample has 90,000 to 100,000 clones; roughly three quarters are singletons. Sample: blood. All receptors come from a woman between 25 and 40 years old in good health. Each CDR3 is given with its conserved first and last residue. The D gene is left open where the match is weak. Only some rows state a clone size, as once, few, many or a class for expanded clones.

TRBV6-2/TRBV6-3	NA	NA	TRBJ2-7	CASSYGRGGYEQYF	TGTGCCAGCAGTTACGGCAGGGGGGGCTACGAGCAGTACTTC
TRBV7-3	NA	NA	TRBJ2-3	CASSLAGPGTDTQYF	TGTGCCAGCAGCTTGGCGGGGCCAGGCACAGATACGCAGTATTTT
TRBV18	NA	TRBD1	TRBJ1-1	CASSPGQVSMNTEAFF	TGTGCCAGCTCACCTGGACAGGTTTCGATGAACACTGAAGCTTTCTTT
TRBV15	NA	NA	TRBJ1-4	CATSRGWAGADEKLFF	TGTGCCACCAGCAGAGGATGGGCGGGGGCGGACGAAAAACTGTTTTTT
TRBV5-4	few	NA	TRBJ1-4	CASSQGLTGQTNEKLFF	TGTGCCAGCAGCCAGGGGCTAACAGGGCAGACTAATGAAAAACTGTTTTTT
TRBV2	NA	NA	TRBJ1-1	CASSESSPAFF	TGTGCCAGCAGTGAATCATCGCCGGCTTTCTTT
TRBV19	NA	TRBD1	TRBJ2-7	CASSRRTGDSYEQYF	TGTGCCAGTAGTAGACGGACAGGGGATTCCTACGAGCAGTACTTC
TRBV19	NA	NA	TRBJ2-2	CASSFRTGELFF	TGTGCCAGTAGTTTCAGAACCGGGGAGCTGTTTTTT
TRBV7-2	NA	NA	TRBJ2-5	CASSLGQEWETQYF	TGTGCCAGCAGCTTAGGCCAGGAATGGGAGACCCAGTACTTC
TRBV19	once	TRBD1	TRBJ1-1	CASRPNRGRISAFF	TGTGCCAGTAGGCCGAACAGGGGGCGCATCTCAGCTTTCTTT
TRBV6-2/TRBV6-3	few	NA	TRBJ1-2	CASSYSIGLYGYTF	TGTGCCAGCAGTTACTCGATCGGGCTTTATGGCTACACCTTC
TRBV2	NA	TRBD1	TRBJ1-4	CASSMTGVDEKLFF	TGTGCCAGCAGTATGACAGGGGTGGATGAAAAACTGTTTTTT
TRBV12-5	NA	TRBD1	TRBJ1-2	CASGHGQGAYGYTF	TGTGCTAGTGGTCACGGACAGGGGGCCTATGGCTACACCTTC
TRBV3-1/TRBV3-2	NA	NA	TRBJ2-1	CASSQGLRGHNEQFF	TGTGCCAGCAGCCAAGGTTTGCGGGGGCACAATGAGCAGTTCTTC
TRBV18	NA	TRBD2	TRBJ2-1	CASSPPTSGGKYNEQFF	TGTGCCAGCTCACCACCGACTAGCGGGGGGAAGTACAATGAGCAGTTCTTC
TRBV7-2	NA	NA	TRBJ1-2	CASSPQAGTRSNYGYTF	TGTGCCAGCAGCCCCCAGGCGGGGACACGTTCTAACTATGGCTACACCTTC
TRBV30	NA	NA	TRBJ1-4	CAWNTGAAEKLFF	TGTGCCTGGAATACGGGGGCTGCTGAAAAACTGTTTTTT
TRBV7-8	NA	NA	TRBJ2-7	CASSLPGATYEQYF	TGTGCCAGCAGCTTACCCGGGGCTACCTACGAGCAGTACTTC
TRBV10-1	few	NA	TRBJ2-3	CASSESRGAGTDTQYF	TGCGCCAGCAGTGAGTCCCGGGGGGCCGGCACAGATACGCAGTATTTT
TRBV7-9	few	TRBD1	TRBJ1-2	CASSPLDRERGYTF	TGTGCCAGCAGCCCCTTAGACAGGGAAAGAGGCTACACCTTC
TRBV9	NA	TRBD1	TRBJ2-3	CASSFSGQGRTDTQYF	TGTGCCAGCAGCTTCTCCGGACAGGGTAGGACAGATACGCAGTATTTT
TRBV13	NA	NA	TRBJ2-1	CASSFQQGLGNEQFF	TGTGCCAGCAGCTTCCAACAGGGATTAGGTAATGAGCAGTTCTTC
TRBV10-3	once	NA	TRBJ1-1	CATSGPIFPEAFF	TGTGCCACTTCGGGACCGATTTTTCCTGAAGCTTTCTTT
TRBV7-6	once	NA	TRBJ2-1	CASSPRGAFYNEQFF	TGTGCCAGCAGCCCAAGAGGGGCGTTCTACAATGAGCAGTTCTTC
TRBV5-1	NA	TRBD1	TRBJ2-5	CASSSDRVQETQYF	TGCGCCAGCAGCAGCGACAGGGTCCAAGAGACCCAGTACTTC
TRBV25-1	NA	NA	TRBJ1-2	CASSELSNYGYTF	TGTGCCAGCAGTGAATTGTCTAACTATGGCTACACCTTC
TRBV2	NA	TRBD1	TRBJ2-2	CASRLDRGSGELFF	TGTGCCAGCAGACTGGACAGGGGTAGCGGGGAGCTGTTTTTT
TRBV6-5	NA	TRBD1	TRBJ1-3	CASSQGANGNTIYF	TGTGCCAGCAGTCAGGGGGCGAACGGAAACACCATATATTTT
TRBV13	NA	TRBD1	TRBJ1-1	CASSFSDRGDTEAFF	TGTGCCAGCAGCTTTTCGGACAGGGGGGACACTGAAGCTTTCTTT
TRBV20-1	NA	NA	TRBJ2-3	CSARTGDTQYF	TGCAGTGCTAGGACTGGAGATACGCAGTATTTT
TRBV5-1	NA	NA	TRBJ2-1	CASSLTSGVFNEQFF	TGCGCCAGCAGCTTGACGAGCGGCGTTTTTAATGAGCAGTTCTTC
TRBV12-5	NA	TRBD1	TRBJ2-1	CASGLVRQGPNNEQFF	TGTGCTAGTGGTTTGGTACGACAGGGACCCAACAATGAGCAGTTCTTC
TRBV10-1	once	TRBD1	TRBJ2-1	CASSEALTGGYNEQFF	TGCGCCAGCAGTGAGGCCCTGACAGGGGGCTACAATGAGCAGTTCTTC
TRBV6-1	few	NA	TRBJ2-7	CASSEVGFTYEQYF	TGTGCCAGCAGTGAAGTTGGGTTTACCTACGAGCAGTACTTC
TRBV6-6	few	NA	TRBJ1-4	CASSYSSGGREKLFF	TGTGCCAGCAGTTACTCCTCTGGGGGCCGTGAAAAACTGTTTTTT
TRBV11-3	few	NA	TRBJ2-1	CASSLGGQVQGEQFF	TGTGCCAGCAGCTTAGGAGGGCAGGTCCAAGGAGAGCAGTTCTTC
TRBV11-1	few	NA	TRBJ1-2	CASSPTPTYGYTF	TGTGCCAGCAGTCCTACTCCTACGTATGGCTACACCTTC
TRBV30	NA	NA	TRBJ2-1	CAWRGTFEDNEQFF	TGTGCCTGGCGGGGGACTTTTGAGGACAATGAGCAGTTCTTC
TRBV12-5	NA	NA	TRBJ1-3	CASGSPGSRDTIYF	TGTGCTAGTGGCTCTCCGGGTTCACGGGACACCATATATTTT
TRBV5-1	NA	NA	TRBJ1-4	CASSLTGYATNEKLFF	TGCGCCAGCAGCTTGACAGGGTACGCAACTAATGAAAAACTGTTTTTT
TRBV6-1	NA	NA	TRBJ1-5	CASSDRWAGQPQHF	TGTGCCAGCAGTGACAGGTGGGCCGGTCAGCCCCAGCATTTT
TRBV27	NA	NA	TRBJ2-7	CASSLNHEQYF	TGTGCCAGCAGTTTAAACCACGAGCAGTACTTC
TRBV7-2	NA	NA	TRBJ1-5	CASSREVGAGLSPQHF	TGTGCCAGCAGCCGGGAGGTTGGGGCCGGGTTGTCGCCCCAGCATTTT
TRBV6-6	NA	NA	TRBJ1-2	CASNMGRNYGYTF	TGTGCCAGCAACATGGGCAGAAACTATGGCTACACCTTC
TRBV5-6	NA	NA	TRBJ2-3	CASSLAVTSTDTQYF	TGTGCCAGCAGCTTAGCGGTCACTAGCACAGATACGCAGTATTTT
TRBV19	NA	NA	TRBJ1-6	CASSIGGQRPNSPLHF	TGTGCCAGTAGTATAGGCGGACAGAGACCCAATTCACCCCTCCACTTT
TRBV19	NA	TRBD2	TRBJ2-4	CASSRLAGGLGKNIQYF	TGTGCCAGTAGCCGACTAGCGGGGGGGCTTGGCAAAAACATTCAGTACTTC
TRBV6-2/TRBV6-3	NA	NA	TRBJ2-6	CASSYRGSGANVLTF	TGTGCCAGCAGTTACAGGGGGTCTGGGGCCAACGTCCTGACTTTC
TRBV30	NA	NA	TRBJ1-5	CAWSVPSKQPQHF	TGTGCCTGGAGTGTACCCTCTAAGCAGCCCCAGCATTTT
TRBV3-1/TRBV3-2	NA	TRBD2	TRBJ2-2	CASSGRRGSKGTGELFF	TGTGCCAGCAGCGGGAGGCGGGGGAGTAAAGGCACCGGGGAGCTGTTTTTT
TRBV3-1/TRBV3-2	NA	NA	TRBJ2-6	CASSRGAPSGANVLTF	TGTGCCAGCAGCCGAGGGGCGCCCTCTGGGGCCAACGTCCTGACTTTC
TRBV5-1	NA	NA	TRBJ2-2	CASSRGGSGELFF	TGCGCCAGCAGCCGTGGAGGGTCCGGGGAGCTGTTTTTT
TRBV7-8	NA	NA	TRBJ2-1	CASSLVNTNEQFF	TGTGCCAGCAGCTTAGTAAACACTAATGAGCAGTTCTTC
TRBV9	NA	NA	TRBJ1-2	CASSVARDFGGYTF	TGTGCCAGCAGCGTAGCCCGGGACTTTGGAGGCTACACCTTC
TRBV7-2	NA	NA	TRBJ1-1	CASSLAYGSAEAFF	TGTGCCAGCAGCTTAGCATACGGCAGCGCTGAAGCTTTCTTT
TRBV18	NA	NA	TRBJ2-6	CASSPRSGVVKSSGANVLTF	TGTGCCAGCTCACCAAGGTCCGGTGTGGTGAAGAGCTCTGGGGCCAACGTCCTGACTTTC
TRBV19	NA	NA	TRBJ1-1	CASSIGYKENTEAFF	TGTGCCAGTAGTATTGGGTATAAAGAAAACACTGAAGCTTTCTTT